This T cell receptor (beta chain) was documented in a study of regulatory T cells in long-lasting Graves disease (dated by TCRdb to the early 2020s). Context from the whole study: Patients with newly diagnosed Graves' disease had been on antithyroid drugs for under 3 months. The study was registered as a clinical trial and conducted in China. A total of 35 or so samples were covered by TCR sequencing, comprising approximately 13 persistent and 20 newly diagnosed Graves' disease patients. Patients with persistent Graves' disease were compared with patients with newly diagnosed Graves' disease using TCR sequencing and RNA sequencing of peripheral blood. What the study reported, not specific to this receptor: Persistent disease showed preferential use of TRBV28, TRBJ1-2 and TRBJ2-5, whereas newly diagnosed disease favored TRBV20-1 and TRBJ2-1. Persistent patients shared more public clonotypes among themselves (around 3,000) than newly diagnosed patients did (roughly 920). Because the primary lesion, thyroid tissue, could not be accessed, the study looked at peripheral blood alone. Compared with newly diagnosed patients, patients with persistent Graves' disease had lower TCR Shannon entropy and fewer highly expanded clones, which suggests clonal expansion. Only the TCR beta chain was sequenced and analyzed. As a limitation, the authors acknowledged that the small sample size may reduce accuracy.

There are many counts of this clonotype. Its target antigen remains unknown. No base quality values were provided; no much bigger clone lies one nucleotide off. Spanning cysteine to phenylalanine, the CDR3 consists of 17 amino acids. Only CDR3 DNA remains: 51 bases, in frame from the first base. V gives up 3 bases and J gives up 0 bases, and the segment between their germline ends measures 17 bases. CDR1 and CDR2 were assigned from the germline V gene as MNHGY and SVAAGI. The method behind the library was multiplex PCR. The sequencing machine was an Illumina HiSeq 4000. To build TCR beta libraries, CDR3 regions were amplified by Arm-PCR using iRepertoire HTBI primers. Gel purification was performed on PCR products prior to sequencing. On the authors' methods: Across samples, around 58 TRBV and 12 to 15 TRBJ segments were identified and used for gene usage analysis of CDR3 amino acid clonotypes. COPE and FqMerger were used to merge filtered high-quality paired reads into contigs. BLAST was used to align contigs to the IMGT TRBV, TRBD and TRBJ reference genes, and CDR3 was defined following IMGT. Clonotypes above 0.1% frequency were classified as highly expanded clones. Repertoire diversity was measured by Shannon entropy, and V-J evenness by the Gini coefficient. Clonotypes shared by more than one individual were considered public. The raw public data were reprocessed by TCRdb itself: fastp quality trimming at Q25, MiXCR clonotype calling, in-frame beta chains only. CDR3 protein sequences are deduplicated, and each keeps its most common genes and DNA. In this record, the V and J calls reflect TCRdb's handling and not the investigators' own analysis. This sample has about 560,000 distinct CDR3 sequences in its table, and around 15% of those were observed once. 12% of the sample is taken by the ten largest.

The sample's time point, from its label and the paper: newly diagnosed GD, antithyroid drugs for less than 3 months. For both TCR sequencing and RNA sequencing, RNA was extracted from PBMCs in TRIzol. The diagnosis of Graves' disease followed American Thyroid Association guidelines. Patients were recruited from an endocrinology department in Xi'an, China. From each patient, 7.5 to 9.5 milliliters of peripheral blood was collected into an EDTA anticoagulant tube. Ficoll Paque Plus density gradient separation was used to isolate PBMCs, and no further T cell sorting was performed. RNA quality was checked with an Agilent 2100 Bioanalyzer and agarose gel, and concentration with a NanoDrop 2000. This same sample was also taken into another study, of T cells in Graves' hyperthyroidism and ophthalmopathy. Taken from the second paper: Stable Graves' hyperthyroidism was defined as the absence of progression to ophthalmopathy over 18 months of follow-up. The hyperthyroidism patients were between 18 and 65 years old and newly diagnosed, with a disease duration of less than 2 months. Exclusion was applied to patients with uncontrolled infections, other autoimmune diseases, pregnancy or lactation. Diagnoses relied on clinical symptoms, serum thyroxine and TRAb, thyroid ultrasound and orbital computed tomography. The TCR CDR3 was subjected to a first round of RT-PCR using the HTBI primer set and the Qiagen OneStep RT-PCR kit. Blood samples also contained most of the expanded thyroid clonotypes (frequency above 0.001), which suggests that blood repertoires may reflect thyroid immune responses. Ophthalmopathy was separated from stable hyperthyroidism by a 13 V-J signature model, with around 90% sensitivity and about 81% specificity obtained in cross-validation and 80%/75% obtained in testing. In validation, the model predicted progression to ophthalmopathy with just under 71% sensitivity and roughly 75% specificity, a median of around 6.6 months before onset. TCR V-J signatures able to tell the groups apart were searched for in a discovery cohort of 100 or so patients, of whom more than 40 had Graves' ophthalmopathy and 55 to 60 had stable Graves' hyperthyroidism. Whether ophthalmopathy could be predicted prospectively was tested in an independent validation cohort made up of 18 hyperthyroidism patients plus 17 patients who later progressed to ophthalmopathy. The 100 or so discovery patients were divided at random into training and test sets in a 7:3 ratio. In addition, the study compared T-cell repertoires in thyroid tissue and in blood from about 6 Graves' hyperthyroidism patients. Once sampling was done, hyperthyroidism patients were given methimazole at a starting dose of 30 mg daily, whereas ophthalmopathy patients were given high-dose intravenous methylprednisolone. The libraries were constructed in a second round of multiplex PCR and then size-selected and purified. Libraries were sequenced paired-end with 100 bp reads on an Illumina HiSeq2000. SOAPnuke was used to process the raw data, removing reads that contained adapters or uncalled bases, had a mean Phred below 15, or lacked an exact match to the constant primer or identifier. High-quality paired reads were merged with COPE v1.2.5, and unique nucleotide sequences were defined as clonotypes. Clonotypes were aligned to IMGT TRBV, TRBD and TRBJ reference segments using MiTCR v1.1. The analysis included only V-J combinations with a frequency above 0.0001, which together covered around 99% of the repertoires. A TCS score was defined as the ratio of F50 (clonal expansion) to E x V (chaos), with BLOSUM62-based TCRdist applied between CDR3 peptides within each V-J. Welch's t-statistics and random forest reduced roughly 530 V-J features to 13, which were used in a naive Bayes classifier (R e1071). No statistical method was used to set the sample size in advance, and investigators knew the group allocation. TCR Vbeta CDR3 sequencing of 140 or so peripheral blood samples (43 ophthalmopathy, under 80 hyperthyroidism and approximately 17 progressor patients) is reported in the paper.

The chain joins TRBV6-9 to TRBJ1-1; the D gene identity is not certain. This sample comprised peripheral blood mononuclear cells (PBMCs), obtained at new diagnosis, from a patient treated with antithyroid drugs. This sequence originates from a man aged 18 to 30 with Graves disease. Donor details come from another sample of the same person, matched by shared clones. The sequenced DNA: TGTGCCAGCAGTTACCGTCAGATGCTAGGAATGAACACTGAAGCTTTCTTT. Its coded protein is CASSYRQMLGMNTEAFF.